The 21 T cell receptor beta chains below were found in one sample sequenced in a study of blood T cell repertoires in COVID-19. Assay: immunoSEQ multiplex PCR; the TCRdb copy retains only in-frame clones and omits some. The sample shows roughly 150,000 clones, roughly 80% of them seen only once. The sample taken for sequencing was PBMCs or T cells enriched from blood (not recorded which). The receptors shown here come from a woman aged 18 to 35 who had been exposed to COVID-19.

The chain joins TRBV11-2 to TRBJ2-5, with D hard to call. This CDR3 has 12 residues. Germline-derived CDR1 and CDR2 are SGHAT and FQNNGV. Trimming took off 0 bases at V and 4 bases at J, with 3 bases between the two ends. The CDR3 nucleotides read TGTGCCAGCAGCTTAGATAGAGAGACCCAGTACTTC. Its translation: CASSLDRETQYF.

The V call is TRBV6-2 or TRBV6-3, the J call TRBJ2-2; D might be TRBD1 (6 bases). This CDR3 is built from 15 residues. Germline CDR1 and CDR2: MNHEY and SVGEGT. V shed 2 bases and J shed 5 bases, with 12 bases lying between them. The CDR3 loop is CASSYDNRVTGELFF. In DNA, the CDR3 is TGTGCCAGCAGTTACGATAACAGGGTTACCGGGGAGCTGTTTTTT.

The chain joins TRBV3-1 (or the pseudogene TRBV3-2) to TRBJ1-1; D unresolved. Trimming cost V 0 bases and J 3 bases, with 8 bases left between them. Germline CDR1 LGHDT, CDR2 YNNKEL (reference sequence). The CDR3 is 14 residues long. CDR3 DNA: TGTGCCAGCAGCCAAGACAGATCCTACACTGAAGCTTTCTTT. Amino acid sequence: CASSQDRSYTEAFF.

This chain connects TRBV19 to TRBJ1-5; tentatively, D is TRBD1 (6 bases). Germline lookup yields CDR1 LNHDA and CDR2 SQIVND (reference sequence). The V end was cut by 3 bases, the J end by 3 bases, with 12 bases between. CDR3 length: 15 amino acids. CDR3 in DNA: TGTGCCAGTAGTATGGACGACAGGTCCAATCAGCCCCAGCATTTT. Amino acid sequence: CASSMDDRSNQPQHF.

The chain combines TRBV5-6 with TRBJ2-5; the match to TRBD2 covers 10 bases. There are 16 residues in the CDR3. The germline gives CDR1 SGHDT, CDR2 YYEEEE. V was pared by 4 bases and J by 5 bases, with 11 bases of the junction left unmatched. Here the CDR3 DNA reads TGTGCCAGCAGCCGCTGGACTAGCGGTTTGGGCGAGACCCAGTACTTC. Translated: CASSRWTSGLGETQYF.

This clone was recorded once. The CDR3 DNA reads as TGTGCCAGCAACCTTGACACCGTCTCTGGAAACACCATATATTTT. It codes for CASNLDTVSGNTIYF. This chain joins TRBV6-5 and TRBJ1-3; D call uncertain. V was shortened by 7 bases and J by 0 bases, with 13 bases between the two germline ends. The V gene's germline CDR1 is MNHEY and CDR2 SVGAGI. This CDR3 is 15 amino acids long.

The V call is TRBV19, the J call TRBJ1-1, with TRBD1 as a possible D gene (6 bases). V was pared by 1 base and J by 1 base, with 7 bases between. The CDR3 totals 14 residues. The V gene's germline CDR1 is LNHDA and CDR2 SQIVND (reference sequence). The chain's CDR3 is CASSIVTGNTEAFF. CDR3 in DNA: TGTGCCAGTAGTATAGTGACAGGGAACACTGAAGCTTTCTTT.

Many counts were recorded for this clone. The chain joins TRBV5-1 to TRBJ1-2; 8 bases are a match to TRBD1. Germline V gene sequence: CDR1 SGHRS, CDR2 YFSETQ. The CDR3 length is 14 residues. J gave up 2 bases and V 0 bases, and 0 bases lay outside the gene matches. CDR3 protein: CASSLAGGNYGYTF. CDR3 sequence (DNA): TGCGCCAGCAGCTTGGCAGGGGGCAACTATGGCTACACCTTC. The complete variable domain, with remaining parts taken from reference TRBV5-1 and TRBJ1-2, reads KAGVTQTPRYLIKTRGQQVTLSCSPISGHRSVSWYQQTPGQGLQFLFEYFSETQRNKGNFPGRFSGRQFSNSRSEMNVSTLELGDSALYLCASSLAGGNYGYTFGSGTRLTVV.

The chain recombines TRBV30 with TRBJ2-7, with 10 bases fitting TRBD1. CDR3 length equals 16 residues. Trimming removed 4 bases from V and 0 bases from J; junction bases left unmatched: 9. In germline, CDR1 is GTSNPN, CDR2 SVGIG (reference sequence). The CDR3 loop reads CAWTSPGQGSSYEQYF. CDR3 DNA: TGTGCCTGGACTTCCCCGGGACAGGGGTCCTCCTACGAGCAGTACTTC.

The V call is TRBV7-2, the J call TRBJ2-6; the D gene is possibly TRBD2 (6 bases). The CDR3 is 19 residues long. Deletions cut 0 bases from V and 0 bases from J, with 15 bases between. Germline V gives CDR1 SGHTA, CDR2 FQGNSA. This CDR3 is CASSLARGRSFSGANVLTF. The CDR3 nucleotides are TGTGCCAGCAGCTTAGCGCGGGGCAGGTCCTTCTCTGGGGCCAACGTCCTGACTTTC.

The rearrangement links TRBV14 to TRBJ2-1, with D possibly TRBD1 on 5 matching bases. The CDR3 totals 19 residues. Germline-derived CDR1 and CDR2 are SGHDN and FVKESK. V was cut by 4 bases and J by 3 bases, with 25 bases left in between. CDR3 sequence reads: CASSPPIRGRTTVYNEQFF. The DNA for the CDR3 is TGTGCCAGCAGCCCCCCTATCCGTGGGCGGACGACAGTCTACAATGAGCAGTTCTTC.

The CDR3, as DNA: TGTGCCAGTAGTAAGGGGGACAGGGGGCGCACAGATACGCAGTATTTT. Translating gives CASSKGDRGRTDTQYF. The chain has TRBV19 and TRBJ2-3, with 12 positions matching TRBD1. Germline CDR1 is LNHDA and CDR2 is SQIVND (reference sequence). Unmatched junction bases numbered 3, after V lost 4 bases and J lost 1 base. The length of the CDR3 is 16 residues.

This clone has a single count. The chain couples TRBV5-4 to TRBJ2-1, with 9 bases matching TRBD2. J was trimmed by 7 bases and V by 1 base; bases with no gene match: 9. The length of the CDR3 is 16 residues. CDR1 is SGHNT, CDR2 YYREEE, per germline (reference sequence). CDR3 nucleotide sequence: TGTGCCAGCAGCTTGTGGGCGGGAGGGCCGAGGAATGAGCAGTTCTTC. Its protein is CASSLWAGGPRNEQFF.

This sequence joins TRBV3-1 (or the pseudogene TRBV3-2) and TRBJ1-4, with 10 bases fitting TRBD1. V was pared by 3 bases and J by 6 bases, with 4 bases of the junction left unmatched. CDR1 is LGHDT, CDR2 YNNKEL, per germline (reference sequence). The CDR3 is made up of 15 amino acids. The CDR3 spells CASSHSGTGDEKLFF. CDR3 in DNA: TGTGCCAGCAGCCATTCGGGGACAGGGGATGAAAAACTGTTTTTT.

The chain carries TRBV5-5 and TRBJ2-7, with D possibly TRBD1 on 5 matching bases. The CDR3 is 15 residues long. Germline assignment: CDR1 SGHKS and CDR2 YYEKEE (reference sequence). Deletions cut 3 bases from V and 0 bases from J, with 13 bases between. CDR3 coding DNA: TGTGCCAGCAGCTCCTCCAGGGCTATCTCCTACGAGCAGTACTTC. This translates into CASSSSRAISYEQYF.

This sequence joins TRBV5-6 and TRBJ2-1, with TRBD2 matching over 10 bases. Per germline, CDR1 SGHDT and CDR2 YYEEEE. This CDR3 contains 13 residues. The V and J ends lost 2 bases and 13 bases, in that order; junction bases with no gene match: 6. The CDR3 coding sequence is TGTGCCAGCAGCTTAGTTTCTAGCGGGAGTCAGTTCTTC. Protein product: CASSLVSSGSQFF.

V is TRBV9 and J is TRBJ2-1; possible D gene TRBD2, 5 bases. Germline V CDR1 and CDR2: SGDLS, YYNGEE. Trimming shortened V by 4 bases and J by 5 bases, and 13 bases separated the two germline ends. The CDR3 spans 14 residues. The CDR3: CASSHEWGDNEQFF. CDR3 nucleotide sequence: TGTGCCAGCAGCCATGAGTGGGGAGACAATGAGCAGTTCTTC.

The CDR3 DNA reads as TGTGCCAGCAGCTACAGGGGGCTATCCGTTTCTGAAGCTTTCTTT. Amino acid sequence: CASSYRGLSVSEAFF. J is TRBJ1-1 and V is TRBV2, with TRBD1 identical over 9 bases. The CDR3 has 15 residues. V shed 6 bases and J 6 bases; nucleotides not matched to a gene: 11. Germline-derived CDR1 and CDR2 are SNHLY and FYNNEI.

This chain uses TRBV27 with TRBJ1-1; D unresolved. Deletions cut 5 bases from V and 1 base from J, with 5 bases between. The CDR3 is 12 residues long. Germline V gives CDR1 MNHEY, CDR2 SMNVEV (reference sequence). CDR3 in amino acids: CASSEGNTEAFF. As DNA, the CDR3 is TGTGCCAGCAGTGAGGGGAACACTGAAGCTTTCTTT.

This clone was recorded only once. V and J are TRBV30 and TRBJ1-5, with D unresolved. V was cut by 0 bases and J by 6 bases, with 6 bases left in between. Germline loops: CDR1 GTSNPN, CDR2 SVGIG (reference sequence). The CDR3 sequence is 12 residues long. CDR3 in amino acids: CAWSVYGQPQHF. DNA of the CDR3: TGTGCCTGGAGTGTCTACGGTCAGCCCCAGCATTTT. Based on the CDR3 plus reference TRBV30 and TRBJ1-5, the full variable domain is SQTIHQWPATLVQPVGSPLSLECTVEGTSNPNLYWYRQAAGRGLQLLFYSVGIGQISSEVPQNLSASRPQDRQFILSSKKLLLSDSGFYLCAWSVYGQPQHFGDGTRLSIL.

The chain is built from TRBV7-8 and TRBJ2-4; 11 bases agree with TRBD2. The trim removed 10 bases at V and 0 bases at J, leaving 2 bases unmatched. Germline values: CDR1 SGHVS, CDR2 FQNEAQ. The CDR3 consists of 14 residues. The CDR3 loop is CATGTSGAKNIQYF. Written as DNA, the CDR3 is TGTGCCACCGGGACTAGCGGAGCCAAAAACATTCAGTACTTC.